Shown below are 8 T cell receptor beta chains from a single sample sequenced in a study of T cell clonality in common variable immunodeficiency. TCRdb keeps only in-frame clones here, not all; method: immunoSEQ multiplex PCR. Sampling found about 34,000 clones, none seen once. Source material: peripheral blood mononuclear cells. Receptors were obtained from a person aged 18 to 69 in good health.

There are many counts of this clone. The read halts 3 residues ahead of the CDR3 end, with the missing end drawn from the germline J gene. The chain joins TRBV5-1 to TRBJ2-3; tentatively, D is TRBD2 (5 bases). Trimming shortened V by 4 bases and J by 4 bases, and 16 bases separated the two germline ends. Germline CDR1 is SGHRS and CDR2 is YFSETQ. CDR3 length: 15 residues. The DNA read from the CDR3 is TGCGCCAGCAGCGACTACGACCGGCCCGCAGATACG. Translated, it gives CASSDYDRPADT. The entire CDR3 protein is CASSDYDRPADTQYF.

Comment on this clone: The read is 3 residues too short to cover the CDR3 end, so that end is filled in from the germline J gene. This chain links TRBV4-2 with TRBJ2-7; 8 bases fit TRBD2. J gave up 1 base and V 4 bases, and 21 bases lay outside the gene matches. Germline values: CDR1 LGHNA, CDR2 YNFKEQ. This CDR3 contains 20 residues. The DNA read from the CDR3 is TGTGCCAGCAGCCTGCGAATGAGAACTAGCGGCCTCACGACGTCCTACGAG. It is translated as CASSLRMRTSGLTTSYE. The CDR3 in its entirety is CASSLRMRTSGLTTSYEQYF.

The table lists this clone with many counts. The CDR3 is cut off 3 residues early in the read; its end comes from the germline J gene. The V call is TRBV19, the J call TRBJ2-5; 12 bases line up with TRBD1. J was trimmed by 5 bases and V by 10 bases; bases with no gene match: 14. This CDR3 has 16 residues. Germline V gene data show CDR1 as LNHDA and CDR2 as SQIVND (reference sequence). Incomplete CDR3 DNA: TGTGCCACCAGGACCGGGACAGGGGGCTTCTGGGAGACC. Its protein product is CATRTGTGGFWET. The entire CDR3 protein is CATRTGTGGFWETQYF.

Many counts were recorded for this clone. The read terminates 3 residues ahead of where the CDR3 ends, so the germline J gene completes it. The V and J genes are TRBV20-1 and TRBJ2-1; 8 bases are shared with TRBD1. Germline CDR1 DFQATT, CDR2 SNEGSKA (reference sequence). CDR3 length equals 14 residues. Trimming at V came to 1 base and at J to 6 bases, leaving 5 bases not matched to a gene. CDR3 in amino acids: CSARGTGTTNEQFF. The DNA read from the CDR3 is TGCAGTGCTAGAGGGACAGGGACAACCAATGAG.

The table lists this clone with many counts. The CDR3 goes on 3 residues after the read ends, and that part is filled in from the germline J gene. The genes are TRBV5-4 and TRBJ1-2; D unclear. The CDR3 contains 14 residues. From germline, CDR1 is SGHNT and CDR2 YYREEE (reference sequence). CDR3 DNA, as far as it was read: TGTGCCAGCAGCTTCGATAGCATTTATGGAGGC. Translated, it gives CASSFDSIYGG. The full CDR3 sequence reads CASSFDSIYGGYTF.

This clone showed up many times. The sequenced part of the CDR3 DNA is TGTGCCAGCAGCTTAGAGCGGGAGGCCCTCAATGAG. It is translated as CASSLEREALNE. The CDR3, in full, reads CASSLEREALNEQFF. The rearrangement links TRBV7-9 to TRBJ2-1, with 9 bases matching TRBD2. The read ends 3 residues early relative to the CDR3; the germline J gene fills the gap. Looked up from germline, CDR1 is SEHNR and CDR2 is FQNEAQ (reference sequence). Trimming took 1 base from V and 6 from J; bases not matched to a gene: 4. The CDR3 has 15 residues. The variable domain in full, completed from reference TRBV7-9 and TRBJ2-1, reads DTGVSQNPRHKITKRGQNVTFRCDPISEHNRLYWYRQTLGQGPEFLTYFQNEAQLEKSRLLSDRFSAERPKGSFSTLEIQRTEQGDSAMYLCASSLEREALNEQFFGPGTRLTVL.

This clone was detected ten times or more. The read falls 3 residues short of the CDR3 end, and the missing part is taken from the germline J gene. The V gene is TRBV5-1, the J gene TRBJ2-1; 7 nucleotides match TRBD1. The J segment lost 3 bases and the V segment lost 3 bases, leaving 9 bases of the junction unmatched. The CDR3 has 16 amino acids. The germline CDR1 and CDR2 sequences are SGHRS and YFSETQ. The CDR3 loop is CASSSPGQTFYNEQFF. CDR3 bases read: TGCGCCAGCAGCTCCCCGGGACAGACATTCTACAATGAG.

This clone was recorded a few times. Read coverage stops 3 residues before the CDR3 terminus; the germline J gene supplies the remainder. This chain connects TRBV5-8 to TRBJ2-7; D is perhaps TRBD1 (7 bases). The length of the CDR3 is 14 residues. Germline values: CDR1 SGHTS, CDR2 YDEGEE. Trimming took 3 bases from V and 2 from J, leaving 12 bases between them. CDR3 protein: CASSWGDSTYEQYF. The CDR3 DNA, read in part, is TGTGCCAGCAGCTGGGGGGACAGCACCTACGAG.